This T cell receptor (beta chain) was recorded in a study of T-cell reconstitution after alpha-beta-depleted transplantation in children. Whole-study results and caveats: T-cell numbers and diversity one year post-transplant derived largely from freshly generated T cells. Surviving recipient cells, namely T cells and thymic progenitors, were the source of high day-60 TCRbeta diversity in some patients. Two months or so post-transplant, alpha-beta T cells reportedly derived from several hundred expanded graft clones.

Germline CDR1 MNHEY, CDR2 SVGAGI. Losses at the gene ends were 0 bases for V and 5 bases for J; bases not matched to a gene: 13. CDR3 size: 17 residues. It was with unique molecular identifiers that the TCRbeta library was prepared. TCRdb re-called the PCR reads with MiXCR, one entry per CDR3 protein. The sample lists hundreds of thousands of distinct CDR3 sequences, approximately 10% occurring once. Note on this clonotype: Its antigen remains unidentified.

The specimen was peripheral blood, collected 180 days after TCRalphabeta/CD19-depleted stem cell transplant. This chain uses TRBV6-5 with TRBJ2-7; 7 bases map to TRBD1. This sequence was found in a male patient between 2 and 15 years old who had a stem cell transplant for chronic granulomatous disease, so the T cells may come from the graft donor. The CDR3 DNA reads TGTGCCAGCAGTTACTCCGTGACAGGGCCGACGCGAGACGAGCAGTACTTC. Translation gives CASSYSVTGPTRDEQYF.